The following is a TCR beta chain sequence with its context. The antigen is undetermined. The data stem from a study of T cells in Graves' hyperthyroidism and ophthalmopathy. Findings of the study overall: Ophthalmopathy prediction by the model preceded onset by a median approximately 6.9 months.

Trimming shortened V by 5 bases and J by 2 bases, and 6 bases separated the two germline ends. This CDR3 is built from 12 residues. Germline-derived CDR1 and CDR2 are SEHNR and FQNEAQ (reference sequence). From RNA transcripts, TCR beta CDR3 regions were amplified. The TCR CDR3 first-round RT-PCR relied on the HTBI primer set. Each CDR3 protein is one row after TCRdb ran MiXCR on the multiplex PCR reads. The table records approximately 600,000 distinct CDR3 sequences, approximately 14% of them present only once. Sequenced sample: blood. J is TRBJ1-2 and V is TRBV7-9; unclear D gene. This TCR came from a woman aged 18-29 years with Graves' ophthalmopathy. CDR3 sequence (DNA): TGTGCCAGCAGCCCCGTCAACTATGGCTACACCTTC. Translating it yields CASSPVNYGYTF.